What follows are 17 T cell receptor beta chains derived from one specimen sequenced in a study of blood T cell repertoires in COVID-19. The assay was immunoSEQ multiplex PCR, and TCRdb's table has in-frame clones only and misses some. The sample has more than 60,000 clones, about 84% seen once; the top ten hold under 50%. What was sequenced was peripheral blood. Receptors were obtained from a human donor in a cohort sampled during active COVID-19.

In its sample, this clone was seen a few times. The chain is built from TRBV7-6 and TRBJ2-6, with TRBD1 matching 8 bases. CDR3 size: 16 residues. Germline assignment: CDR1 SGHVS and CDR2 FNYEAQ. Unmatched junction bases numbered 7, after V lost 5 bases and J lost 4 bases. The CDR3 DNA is TGTGCCAGCAGCCCTAGACAGGGGTCCGGGGCCAACGTCCTGACTTTC. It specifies CASSPRQGSGANVLTF.

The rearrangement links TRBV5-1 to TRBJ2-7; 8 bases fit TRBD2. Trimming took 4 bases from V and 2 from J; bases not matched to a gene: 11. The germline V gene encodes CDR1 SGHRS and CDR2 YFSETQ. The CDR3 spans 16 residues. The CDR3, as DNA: TGCGCCAGCAGCCCCGGGGTTGTTAGCGGGGCCTACGAGCAGTACTTC. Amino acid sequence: CASSPGVVSGAYEQYF.

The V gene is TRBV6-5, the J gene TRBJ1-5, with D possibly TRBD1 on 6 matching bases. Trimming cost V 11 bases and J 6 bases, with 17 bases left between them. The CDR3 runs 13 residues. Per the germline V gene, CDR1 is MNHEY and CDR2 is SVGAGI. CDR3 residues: CAGRQDWRQPQHF. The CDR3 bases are TGTGCCGGTCGACAGGATTGGCGTCAGCCCCAGCATTTT.

The CDR3 DNA reads as TGTGCCAGCTCACCACGTCGGACAGGGGGGAACACTGAAGCTTTCTTT. As protein: CASSPRRTGGNTEAFF. V gene TRBV18 combines with J gene TRBJ1-1; TRBD1 aligns across 10 bases. Germline CDR1 is KGHSH and CDR2 is LQKENI. This CDR3 contains 16 residues. Trimming at V came to 1 base and at J to 1 base, leaving 3 bases not matched to a gene.

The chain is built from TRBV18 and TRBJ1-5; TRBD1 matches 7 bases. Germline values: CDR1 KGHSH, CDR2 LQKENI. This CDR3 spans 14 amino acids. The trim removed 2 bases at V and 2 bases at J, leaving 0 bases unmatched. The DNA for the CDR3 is TGTGCCAGCTCACCAGGGACAGGCAATCAGCCCCAGCATTTT. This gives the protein CASSPGTGNQPQHF.

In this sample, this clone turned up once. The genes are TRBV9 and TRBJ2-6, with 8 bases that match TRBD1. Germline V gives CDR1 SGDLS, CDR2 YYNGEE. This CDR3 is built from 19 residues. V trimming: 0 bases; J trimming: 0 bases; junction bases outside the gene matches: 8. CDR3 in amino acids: CASSVGPGQAISGANVLTF. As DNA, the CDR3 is TGTGCCAGCAGCGTAGGCCCGGGACAGGCTATCTCTGGGGCCAACGTCCTGACTTTC.

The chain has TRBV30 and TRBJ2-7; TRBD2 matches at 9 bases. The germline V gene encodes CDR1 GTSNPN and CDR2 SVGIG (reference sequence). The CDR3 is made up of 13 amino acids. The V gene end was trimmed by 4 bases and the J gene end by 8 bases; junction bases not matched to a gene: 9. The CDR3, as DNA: TGTGCCTGGACCTTGGGACTAGCAGGCAAGCAGTACTTC. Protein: CAWTLGLAGKQYF.

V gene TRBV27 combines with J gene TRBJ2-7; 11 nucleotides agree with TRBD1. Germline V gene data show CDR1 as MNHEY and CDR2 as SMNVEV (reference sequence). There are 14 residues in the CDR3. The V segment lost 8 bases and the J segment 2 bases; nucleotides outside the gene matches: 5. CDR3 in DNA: TGTGCCAGCCGGAGGGGACAGGGGGCCTACGAGCAGTACTTC. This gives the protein CASRRGQGAYEQYF.

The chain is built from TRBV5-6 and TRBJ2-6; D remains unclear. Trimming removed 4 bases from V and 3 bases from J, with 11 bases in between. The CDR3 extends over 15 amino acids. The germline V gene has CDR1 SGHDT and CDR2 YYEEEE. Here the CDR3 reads CASSRVLDGANVLTF. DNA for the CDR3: TGTGCCAGCAGCCGCGTCCTTGATGGGGCCAACGTCCTGACTTTC.

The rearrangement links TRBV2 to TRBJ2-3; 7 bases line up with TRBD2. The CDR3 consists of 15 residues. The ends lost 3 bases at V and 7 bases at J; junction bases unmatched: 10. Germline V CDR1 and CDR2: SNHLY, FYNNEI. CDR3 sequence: CASSDSGAVQNTQYF. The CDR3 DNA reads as TGTGCCAGCAGTGACAGCGGGGCGGTTCAAAATACGCAGTATTTT.

CDR3 sequence reads: CASSSTANYGYTF. The DNA for the CDR3 is TGCGCCAGCAGCTCCACTGCGAACTATGGCTACACCTTC. This chain uses TRBV5-1 with TRBJ1-2, with D uncertain. Trimming stripped 3 bases from V and 2 bases from J, with 8 bases between. The CDR3 has 13 amino acids. CDR1 SGHRS and CDR2 YFSETQ come from the germline V gene.

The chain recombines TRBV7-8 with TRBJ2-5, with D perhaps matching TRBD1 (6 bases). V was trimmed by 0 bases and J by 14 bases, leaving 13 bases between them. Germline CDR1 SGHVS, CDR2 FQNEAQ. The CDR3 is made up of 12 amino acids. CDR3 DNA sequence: TGTGCCAGCAGCTTAGCGAGGGGGACGAACTACTTC. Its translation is CASSLARGTNYF.

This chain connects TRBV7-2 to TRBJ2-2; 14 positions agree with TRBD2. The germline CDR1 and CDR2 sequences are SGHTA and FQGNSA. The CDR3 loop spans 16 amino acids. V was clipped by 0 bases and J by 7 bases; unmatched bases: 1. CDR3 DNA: TGTGCCAGCAGCTTAGCGGGACTAGCGGGGGTCGGGGAGCTGTTTTTT. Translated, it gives CASSLAGLAGVGELFF.

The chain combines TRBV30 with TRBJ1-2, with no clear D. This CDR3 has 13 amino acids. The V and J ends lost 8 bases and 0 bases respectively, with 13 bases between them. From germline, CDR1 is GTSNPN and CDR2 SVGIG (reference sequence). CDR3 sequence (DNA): TGTGCCACCTCGGGGTTTCCTAACTATGGCTACACCTTC. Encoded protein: CATSGFPNYGYTF.

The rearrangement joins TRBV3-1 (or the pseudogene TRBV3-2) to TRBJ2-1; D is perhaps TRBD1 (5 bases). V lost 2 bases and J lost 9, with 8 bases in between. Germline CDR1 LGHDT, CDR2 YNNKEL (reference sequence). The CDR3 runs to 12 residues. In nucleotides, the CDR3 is TGTGCCAGCAGCCAAACGACAGTTGAGCAGTTCTTC. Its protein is CASSQTTVEQFF.

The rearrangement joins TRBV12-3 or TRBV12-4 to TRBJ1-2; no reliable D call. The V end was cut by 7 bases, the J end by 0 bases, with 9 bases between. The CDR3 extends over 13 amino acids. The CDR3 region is CASTGNPNYGYTF. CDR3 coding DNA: TGTGCCAGCACGGGTAACCCTAACTATGGCTACACCTTC.

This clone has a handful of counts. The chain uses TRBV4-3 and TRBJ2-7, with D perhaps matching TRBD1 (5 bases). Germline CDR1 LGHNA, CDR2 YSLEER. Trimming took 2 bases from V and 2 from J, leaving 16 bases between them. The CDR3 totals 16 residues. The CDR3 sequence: CASSQTDRQPPYEQYF. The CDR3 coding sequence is TGCGCCAGCAGCCAAACTGACAGACAGCCCCCCTACGAGCAGTACTTC.